This T cell receptor beta chain was sequenced during a study of blood T cells in healthy people across ages. Study-level background: About one barcoded beta molecule per two T cells came from capture by template switching.

Through a sample-barcoded 5' primer and a J-beta primer mix, a second PCR was run for 7 to 11 cycles. The authors tagged each cDNA molecule using a template-switch adaptor with 12 random nucleotides. TCRdb called the 5' RACE reads again in MiXCR, with one record for every CDR3 protein. The sample shows approximately 800,000 distinct CDR3 sequences, approximately 25% of them seen only once. V gave up 5 bases and J gave up 1 base; unmatched junction bases: 8. The CDR3 is 18 residues long. These records were also assigned to another study, of T cells of mothers and their children.

This TCR was sampled from a boy aged 10-17 years in good health. The V call is TRBV12-3 or TRBV12-4, the J call TRBJ2-5, with TRBD2 matching over 15 bases. Sequenced: blood. The CDR3, as DNA: TGTGCCAGCAGTCGCCGGACTAGCGGGAGGGTACTCCAAGAGACCCAGTACTTC. It translates to CASSRRTSGRVLQETQYF.